A single sample is the source of the 21 T cell receptor beta chains below, sequenced in a study of T cells in Graves' hyperthyroidism and ophthalmopathy. Researchers took RNA transcripts and amplified the TCR beta CDR3 regions from them. With the HTBI primer set, the TCR CDR3 went through a first round of RT-PCR. Via MiXCR, TCRdb re-called the multiplex PCR reads, giving one row per CDR3 protein. The sample has roughly 560,000 distinct CDR3 sequences, roughly 14% seen once. The sequenced material came from blood. Receptors originate from a woman aged 40 to 55 with Graves' ophthalmopathy.

The chain joins TRBV12-3 or TRBV12-4 to TRBJ2-7; 7 bases fit TRBD1. V was pared by 4 bases and J by 2 bases, with 11 bases of the junction left unmatched. The CDR3 runs 16 residues. The CDR3 DNA follows: TGTGCCAGCAGTTCGAACCACAGGGGTCCAACCTACGAGCAGTACTTC. As protein: CASSSNHRGPTYEQYF.

This clonotype was seen many times. The V call is TRBV30, the J call TRBJ2-2; D call uncertain. The CDR3 extends over 13 amino acids. Trimming left V 0 bases short and J 6 bases short, with 8 bases between. CDR1 is GTSNPN, CDR2 SVGIG, per germline (reference sequence). The CDR3 DNA reads as TGTGCCTGGAGTGTAGTCCCGGCCGGGGAGCTGTTTTTT. Protein sequence: CAWSVVPAGELFF.

This clonotype was seen ten or more times. The rearrangement links TRBV7-2 to TRBJ1-5; D unresolved. Trimming took off 0 bases at V and 6 bases at J, with 12 bases between the two ends. CDR3 length: 15 residues. The germline CDR1 and CDR2 sequences are SGHTA and FQGNSA. The CDR3 reads CASSLAGRVGQPQHF. The CDR3 DNA reads TGTGCCAGCAGCTTAGCCGGGAGGGTTGGTCAGCCCCAGCATTTT.

Written as DNA, the CDR3 is TGTGCCAGCAGTCCCCCCGGGACAGGGATTCAAGAGACCCAGTACTTC. Protein: CASSPPGTGIQETQYF. This chain joins TRBV28 and TRBJ2-5; the match to TRBD1 covers 9 bases. Germline CDR1 is MDHEN and CDR2 is SYDVKM. V was clipped by 5 bases and J by 2 bases; unmatched bases: 9. The CDR3 is made up of 16 amino acids.

This clonotype occurred many times. This rearrangement joins TRBV5-6 to TRBJ2-7, with D possibly called TRBD1 or TRBD2 (5 bases each). V lost 4 bases and J 0 bases, leaving 14 bases between the germline ends. The CDR3 has 15 residues. Germline loops: CDR1 SGHDT, CDR2 YYEEEE. The CDR3 reads CASSRGQGYSYEQYF. The DNA of the CDR3 is TGTGCCAGCAGCAGAGGGCAGGGTTACTCCTACGAGCAGTACTTC.

This clonotype was observed at least ten times. V is TRBV12-3 or TRBV12-4 and J is TRBJ2-7, with 12 bases identical to TRBD2. The V gene end was trimmed by 3 bases and the J gene end by 9 bases; junction bases not matched to a gene: 3. CDR3 length equals 13 residues. The CDR3, as DNA: TGTGCCAGCAGTTTGGGACTAGCGGGTCGGCAGTACTTC. Protein sequence: CASSLGLAGRQYF.

This clonotype has only a few counts. V and J are TRBV6-1 and TRBJ2-7, with TRBD1 identical over 7 bases. J gave up 2 bases and V 8 bases, and 6 bases lay outside the gene matches. CDR1 and CDR2 (germline): MNHNS, SASEGT. The CDR3 contains 13 residues. The CDR3 loop is CASHVTGTYEQYF. As DNA, the CDR3 is TGTGCCAGCCATGTGACAGGGACCTACGAGCAGTACTTC.

This clonotype has just a few counts. The rearrangement joins TRBV20-1 to TRBJ2-1, with TRBD1 matching over 8 bases. Unmatched junction bases numbered 5, after V lost 6 bases and J lost 4 bases. The CDR3 sequence is 13 residues long. Germline CDR1 and CDR2: DFQATT and SNEGSKA (reference sequence). CDR3 in amino acids: CSATGGTYNEQFF. DNA of the CDR3: TGCAGTGCCACAGGGGGTACATACAATGAGCAGTTCTTC.

The chain carries TRBV28 and TRBJ2-7, with 8 bases fitting TRBD2. The CDR3 sequence is 16 residues long. Germline values: CDR1 MDHEN, CDR2 SYDVKM. Trimming took 6 bases from V and 6 from J; bases not matched to a gene: 16. The CDR3 bases are TGTGCCAGCAGGGACTTCCCGGGACTAGTAGGAGGCGAGCAGTACTTC. Its protein product is CASRDFPGLVGGEQYF. Full variable domain (outside the CDR3, taken from reference TRBV28 and TRBJ2-7): DVKVTQSSRYLVKRTGEKVFLECVQDMDHENMFWYRQDPGLGLRLIYFSYDVKMKEKGDIPEGYSVSREKKERFSLILESASTNQTSMYLCASRDFPGLVGGEQYFGPGTRLTVT.

This clonotype was recorded at least ten times. This chain connects TRBV7-9 to TRBJ2-2; D is unclear. The CDR3 consists of 11 residues. V was shortened by 3 bases and J by 6 bases, with 2 bases between the two germline ends. The V gene's germline CDR1 is SEHNR and CDR2 FQNEAQ (reference sequence). CDR3 sequence reads: CASSFAGELFF. In DNA form, the CDR3 reads TGTGCCAGCAGCTTTGCCGGGGAGCTGTTTTTT.

This clonotype came up many times. The chain is built from TRBV28 and TRBJ2-7; 11 bases agree with TRBD1. The V and J ends lost 9 bases and 5 bases, in that order; junction bases with no gene match: 9. This CDR3 comprises 14 residues. Germline V gives CDR1 MDHEN, CDR2 SYDVKM. CDR3 in amino acids: CASWTGGQSHEQYF. DNA of the CDR3: TGTGCCAGTTGGACAGGGGGCCAATCCCACGAGCAGTACTTC.

This clonotype has ten or more counts. This chain links TRBV28 with TRBJ2-5; D gene uncertain. The V gene's germline CDR1 is MDHEN and CDR2 SYDVKM. This CDR3 is 13 amino acids long. V was pared by 4 bases and J by 2 bases, with 8 bases between. CDR3 protein: CASSSHSQETQYF. In DNA, the CDR3 is TGTGCCAGCAGTTCCCACAGTCAAGAGACCCAGTACTTC.

This clonotype came up many times. The chain employs TRBV7-8 and TRBJ2-5, with D tentatively TRBD2 (6 bases). Germline loops: CDR1 SGHVS, CDR2 FQNEAQ. The V and J ends lost 5 bases and 5 bases respectively, with 21 bases between them. This CDR3 has 16 amino acids. CDR3 in DNA: TGTGCCAGCAGCCTGATAGAGGGAGGCGCTCCGGAGACCCAGTACTTC. Residues: CASSLIEGGAPETQYF.

This clonotype came up many times. The chain carries TRBV19 and TRBJ2-2; D remains unclear. The CDR3 sequence is 14 residues long. V dropped 4 bases and J dropped 4 bases, with 10 bases sitting between them. Germline values: CDR1 LNHDA, CDR2 SQIVND (reference sequence). The CDR3 reads CASSTDGFTGELFF. The CDR3 DNA is TGTGCCAGTAGTACTGACGGGTTCACCGGGGAGCTGTTTTTT.

This clonotype was detected many times. The chain links TRBV12-3 or TRBV12-4 to TRBJ2-7, with TRBD2 matching over 8 bases. Trimming at V came to 5 bases and at J to 5 bases, leaving 2 bases not matched to a gene. This CDR3 comprises 12 residues. The CDR3: CASSPGLDEQYF. The CDR3 bases are TGTGCCAGCAGTCCGGGACTAGACGAGCAGTACTTC.

The chain links TRBV6-2 or TRBV6-3 to TRBJ2-7, with TRBD2 identical over 7 bases. This CDR3 comprises 15 residues. V dropped 0 bases and J dropped 3; count of bases not matched to a gene: 5. Germline CDR1 and CDR2: MNHEY and SVGEGT. Here the CDR3 DNA reads TGTGCCAGCAGTTACTCATCGGGACTATTCTACGAGCAGTACTTC. Its translation: CASSYSSGLFYEQYF.

This clonotype was seen many times. This chain links TRBV28 with TRBJ1-6, with D uncertain. The CDR3 is 15 residues long. V was pared by 2 bases and J by 9 bases, with 14 bases between. Germline CDR1 is MDHEN and CDR2 is SYDVKM. DNA of the CDR3: TGTGCCAGCAGTTTAAGTGATGGGTTGGGTTCACCCCTCCACTTT. It codes for CASSLSDGLGSPLHF.

This clonotype was counted ten times or more. The chain links TRBV11-3 to TRBJ2-5; 8 nucleotides agree with TRBD1. The junction had 11 bases not matched to a gene; V was cut back by 0 bases and J by 5 bases. This CDR3 region has 17 residues. The germline V gene has CDR1 SGHNT and CDR2 YENEEA. CDR3 in amino acids: CASSLDGQGASWETQYF. CDR3 nucleotide sequence: TGTGCCAGCAGCTTAGACGGTCAGGGGGCAAGTTGGGAGACCCAGTACTTC.

This chain joins TRBV7-3 and TRBJ2-1; D is ambiguous. The germline V gene encodes CDR1 SGHTA and CDR2 FQGTGA. V was cut by 0 bases and J by 2 bases, with 8 bases left in between. There are 15 residues in the CDR3. DNA of the CDR3: TGTGCCAGCAGCTTAACGGACGGCCCCTACAATGAGCAGTTCTTC. It codes for CASSLTDGPYNEQFF.

This clonotype was counted many times. The CDR3 DNA is TGCAGTCCAAAAGGGGGTAACTATGGCTACACCTTC. It is translated as CSPKGGNYGYTF. The rearrangement uses TRBV20-1 and TRBJ1-2; tentative D call: TRBD1 (6 bases). The germline V gene has CDR1 DFQATT and CDR2 SNEGSKA (reference sequence). The CDR3 has 12 residues. V dropped 8 bases and J dropped 1 base, with 11 bases sitting between them.

The genes are TRBV5-1 and TRBJ2-7; either TRBD1 or TRBD2 may fit D (5 bases each). V dropped 4 bases and J dropped 4 bases, with 9 bases sitting between them. This CDR3 is 12 amino acids long. Looked up from germline, CDR1 is SGHRS and CDR2 is YFSETQ. The CDR3 loop reads CASSGTEYEQYF. The CDR3 DNA follows: TGCGCCAGCAGCGGGACGGAATACGAGCAGTACTTC.